The 13 T cell receptor beta chains below all came from one sample that was sequenced in a study of shared clonotypes between healthy human individuals (dated by TCRdb to the early 2020s). Receptor amplification or capture employed the immunoSEQ multiplex PCR assay. What TCRdb holds here is the immuneACCESS table cut down to in-frame rearrangements. Part of the clones is not present; checked against another copy, under half of the missing clones reflect an unresolved V gene, and the others are unexplained. This sample has fewer than 650,000 clones in its table, and around 78% of those were observed once. The ten largest clones add up to around 12% of the sample. Sequencing used PBMCs. Receptors originate from a woman in her 40s in good health. Some clones in this sample may be carry-over from other donors' samples.

The chain employs TRBV11-2 and TRBJ2-3; D may be TRBD2 (6 bases). V lost 2 bases to trimming and J lost 1 base, with 10 bases between them. CDR3 length: 15 residues. The germline V gene encodes CDR1 SGHAT and CDR2 FQNNGV. CDR3 amino acids: CASSLMASGTDTQYF. The CDR3 DNA is TGTGCCAGCAGCTTAATGGCTAGCGGCACAGATACGCAGTATTTT. The complete variable domain, with remaining parts taken from reference TRBV11-2 and TRBJ2-3, reads EAGVAQSPRYKIIEKRQSVAFWCNPISGHATLYWYQQILGQGPKLLIQFQNNGVVDDSQLPKDRFSAERLKGVDSTLKIQPAKLEDSAVYLCASSLMASGTDTQYFGPGTRLTVL.

The rearrangement uses TRBV5-1 and TRBJ2-1; D unclear. The CDR3 consists of 13 residues. V lost 1 base and J lost 2, with 4 bases in between. The germline gives CDR1 SGHRS, CDR2 YFSETQ. This CDR3 reads CASSLRTYNEQFF. DNA of the CDR3: TGCGCCAGCAGCTTGCGGACCTACAATGAGCAGTTCTTC.

Note on this clone: A much larger clone lies one base from this, so it may be a read error. The J gene is TRBJ1-1, the V gene TRBV28; tentative D call: TRBD1 (5 bases). This CDR3 comprises 13 residues. Deletions cut 6 bases from V and 1 base from J, with 9 bases between. CDR1 and CDR2 from the germline V gene are MDHEN and SYDVKM. CDR3 sequence reads: CASSQRGNTEAFF. CDR3 in DNA: TGTGCCAGCAGCCAAAGGGGGAACACTGAAGCTTTCTTT. Filled out from reference TRBV28 and TRBJ1-1, the complete variable domain reads DVKVTQSSRYLVKRTGEKVFLECVQDMDHENMFWYRQDPGLGLRLIYFSYDVKMKEKGDIPEGYSVSREKKERFSLILESASTNQTSMYLCASSQRGNTEAFFGQGTRLTVV.

V and J are TRBV15 and TRBJ2-2, with D perhaps matching TRBD2 (6 bases). The CDR3 sequence is 13 residues long. Trimming took 6 bases from V and 6 from J, leaving 11 bases between them. Germline CDR1 reads LNHNV; CDR2 reads YYDKDF (reference sequence). DNA of the CDR3: TGTGCCACCAGGGGAGGAGCCGCCGGGGAGCTGTTTTTT. Amino acids: CATRGGAAGELFF.

Details on this clone: Relative to the germline gene, one junction end is altered; a read error may explain this. The chain carries TRBV18 and TRBJ2-6, with D perhaps TRBD2 (6 bases). Germline V lookup: CDR1 KGHSH, CDR2 LQKENI. The CDR3 contains 17 residues. The CDR3 DNA reads as TGTACCAGCTCAGCACGGGGGATAGGGACCGGGGCCAACGTCCTGACTTTC. Residues: CTSSARGIGTGANVLTF.

This chain links TRBV7-9 with TRBJ2-7; weak D call: TRBD2 (6 bases). Germline V gene lookup returns CDR1 SEHNR and CDR2 FQNEAQ (reference sequence). The CDR3 contains 16 residues. With 5 bases removed from V and 5 bases from J, the gap between germline ends came to 22 bases. In nucleotides, the CDR3 is TGTGCCAGCAGCCCAGGTCGGCGGGATGATTACCACGAGCAGTACTTC. Translating it yields CASSPGRRDDYHEQYF.

This sequence joins TRBV18 and TRBJ1-2; 8 bases line up with TRBD1. Germline V gives CDR1 KGHSH, CDR2 LQKENI. The CDR3 has 13 amino acids. V was pared by 6 bases and J by 6 bases, with 6 bases of the junction left unmatched. The CDR3 bases are TGTGCCAGCTCGCAAGGACAGGGCGATGGCTACACCTTC. It encodes CASSQGQGDGYTF.

V is TRBV7-9 and J is TRBJ2-5; D call uncertain. The germline V gene has CDR1 SEHNR and CDR2 FQNEAQ (reference sequence). The CDR3 spans 11 residues. Deletions cut 5 bases from V and 5 bases from J, with 6 bases between. CDR3 in amino acids: CASSASETQYF. The CDR3 nucleotides read TGTGCCAGCAGCGCTTCGGAGACCCAGTACTTC.

The rearrangement uses TRBV27 and TRBJ2-5; D might be TRBD2 (7 bases). This CDR3 has 14 amino acids. Per the germline V gene, CDR1 is MNHEY and CDR2 is SMNVEV (reference sequence). V lost 1 base to trimming and J lost 4 bases, with 10 bases between them. The CDR3 DNA sequence: TGTGCCAGCAGTTTATGGGGGGGGCGAGAGACCCAGTACTTC. This sequence encodes CASSLWGGRETQYF.

This chain uses TRBV5-4 with TRBJ2-7; D might be TRBD1 or TRBD2, each matching 6 bases. With 4 bases removed from V and 4 bases from J, the gap between germline ends came to 12 bases. From germline, CDR1 is SGHNT and CDR2 YYREEE (reference sequence). CDR3 size: 13 residues. The DNA for the CDR3 is TGTGCCAGCAGCCCCAGAGGGGGGTACGAGCAGTACTTC. It codes for CASSPRGGYEQYF.

This clone was found many times. This chain links TRBV28 with TRBJ1-4; no definite D call. Trimming took 5 bases from V and 8 from J, leaving 24 bases between them. The germline V gene has CDR1 MDHEN and CDR2 SYDVKM. This CDR3 region has 17 residues. CDR3 nucleotide sequence: TGTGCCAGCAGTCCCCGGGAAGGAGACCTTTTGGGAGAAAAACTGTTTTTT. Its protein product is CASSPREGDLLGEKLFF.

The genes are TRBV2 and TRBJ1-1; no clear D. There are 14 residues in the CDR3. V lost 4 bases and J 4 bases, leaving 13 bases between the germline ends. CDR1 and CDR2 from the germline V gene are SNHLY and FYNNEI. The CDR3: CASSGPGSTTEAFF. The DNA for the CDR3 is TGTGCCAGCAGTGGACCGGGATCGACCACTGAAGCTTTCTTT. Looking up the rest from reference TRBV2 and TRBJ1-1 gives the full variable domain: EPEVTQTPSHQVTQMGQEVILRCVPISNHLYFYWYRQILGQKVEFLVSFYNNEISEKSEIFDDQFSVERPDGSNFTLKIRSTKLEDSAMYFCASSGPGSTTEAFFGQGTRLTVV.

The genes are TRBV6-6 and TRBJ2-3; D is possibly TRBD1 or TRBD2 (5 bases each). V shed 5 bases and J shed 0 bases, with 12 bases lying between them. The CDR3 is 15 amino acids. Germline CDR1 MNHNY, CDR2 SVGAGI (reference sequence). The DNA of the CDR3 is TGTGCCAGCAGTCCGCCGGGGACCAGCACAGATACGCAGTATTTT. Amino acids: CASSPPGTSTDTQYF.